This T cell receptor beta chain was retrieved from a study of shared clonotypes between healthy human individuals. Whole-study context: Donors, aged 18 to 49, were a couple of women and three men.

Generated by immunoSEQ multiplex PCR, the TCRdb table keeps only in-frame clones and is missing some. This sample has roughly 2.2 million clones, with approximately 95% found just once. CD4+ cells underwent separation, giving CD45RA+ naive and CD45RA-negative memory subsets. Looked up from germline, CDR1 is MDHEN and CDR2 is SYDVKM. This CDR3 has 17 amino acids. Between the trimmed V and J ends, which lost 3 bases and 15 bases, there was a span of 30 bases. The origin of this receptor is a man younger than 35 in good health. Some clones in this sample may be carry-over from other donors' samples. What was sequenced was naive CD4+ T cells from PBMCs. The subset: CD45RA+ positively selected. V is TRBV28 and J is TRBJ2-1; D remains unclear. The CDR3 bases are TGTGCCAGCAGTTTTAAAGGTCCCACTCGAGTCCCCGGCACCCGGTTCTTC. Its protein is CASSFKGPTRVPGTRFF.